These T cell receptor beta chains were read from a single sample in a study of long-term antiretroviral therapy in people with HIV. The data were produced by immunoSEQ multiplex PCR, yet TCRdb's version contains in-frame clones alone and is incomplete. The sample carries about 20,000 clones, 92% recorded once. Specimen: unsorted PBMCs, collected 4.4 years after starting antiretroviral therapy. The receptors derive from a woman aged 45 to 65 with HIV. CDR3s include the opening cysteine and the closing phenylalanine or tryptophan. D genes are given only for firm matches. The size of a clone is reported for some rows only, either as once, few or many, or as a class for expanded clones.

v_gene: TRBV9; d_gene: .; j_gene: TRBJ1-5; abundance: .; CDR3aa: CASSTTGDSNQPQHF; CDR3nt: TGTGCCAGCAGCACAACGGGGGATAGCAATCAGCCCCAGCATTTT
v_gene: TRBV30; d_gene: .; j_gene: TRBJ1-1; abundance: few; CDR3aa: CAWSDETARGYLAFF; CDR3nt: TGTGCCTGGAGTGACGAGACAGCGAGAGGTTATCTTGCTTTCTTT
v_gene: TRBV5-5; d_gene: TRBD1; j_gene: TRBJ2-7; abundance: .; CDR3aa: CASSPGTGPYEQYF; CDR3nt: TGTGCCAGCAGCCCCGGGACAGGGCCCTACGAGCAGTACTTC
v_gene: TRBV5-1; d_gene: .; j_gene: TRBJ1-1; abundance: .; CDR3aa: CASSLEVMNTEAFF; CDR3nt: TGCGCCAGCAGCTTGGAAGTTATGAACACTGAAGCTTTCTTT
v_gene: TRBV7-9; d_gene: .; j_gene: TRBJ2-3; abundance: .; CDR3aa: CASSWDTDTQYF; CDR3nt: TGTGCCAGCAGCTGGGACACAGATACGCAGTATTTT
v_gene: TRBV10-3; d_gene: .; j_gene: TRBJ1-6; abundance: .; CDR3aa: CAISESAKRTPRSPLHF; CDR3nt: TGTGCCATCAGTGAGTCGGCCAAGAGAACCCCCCGGTCACCCCTCCACTTT
v_gene: TRBV7-9; d_gene: .; j_gene: TRBJ1-5; abundance: .; CDR3aa: CASSLGHGEGNNQPQHF; CDR3nt: TGTGCCAGCAGCTTAGGTCATGGTGAGGGAAACAATCAGCCCCAGCATTTT
v_gene: TRBV7-9; d_gene: .; j_gene: TRBJ2-1; abundance: .; CDR3aa: CASSLGRFGEQFF; CDR3nt: TGTGCCAGCAGCTTAGGGAGGTTCGGGGAGCAGTTCTTC
v_gene: TRBV5-6; d_gene: .; j_gene: TRBJ1-6; abundance: .; CDR3aa: CASSFRGGAFYSPLHF; CDR3nt: TGTGCCAGCAGCTTCCGAGGCGGGGCCTTTTATTCACCCCTCCACTTT
v_gene: TRBV7-6; d_gene: TRBD1; j_gene: TRBJ1-6; abundance: .; CDR3aa: CASSPTGNLRSPLHF; CDR3nt: TGTGCCAGCAGCCCGACAGGGAATTTAAGGTCACCCCTCCACTTT
v_gene: TRBV19; d_gene: TRBD1; j_gene: TRBJ1-1; abundance: .; CDR3aa: CASSVDREWLSEAFF; CDR3nt: TGTGCCAGTAGTGTGGACAGGGAATGGTTATCTGAAGCTTTCTTT
v_gene: TRBV18; d_gene: .; j_gene: TRBJ1-6; abundance: .; CDR3aa: CASSGVQGDVGSPLHF; CDR3nt: TGTGCCAGCTCAGGTGTTCAGGGTGACGTGGGCTCACCCCTCCACTTT
v_gene: TRBV11-2; d_gene: TRBD1; j_gene: TRBJ1-1; abundance: .; CDR3aa: CASSLRQGFGAFF; CDR3nt: TGTGCCAGCAGCCTCAGACAGGGGTTTGGTGCTTTCTTT